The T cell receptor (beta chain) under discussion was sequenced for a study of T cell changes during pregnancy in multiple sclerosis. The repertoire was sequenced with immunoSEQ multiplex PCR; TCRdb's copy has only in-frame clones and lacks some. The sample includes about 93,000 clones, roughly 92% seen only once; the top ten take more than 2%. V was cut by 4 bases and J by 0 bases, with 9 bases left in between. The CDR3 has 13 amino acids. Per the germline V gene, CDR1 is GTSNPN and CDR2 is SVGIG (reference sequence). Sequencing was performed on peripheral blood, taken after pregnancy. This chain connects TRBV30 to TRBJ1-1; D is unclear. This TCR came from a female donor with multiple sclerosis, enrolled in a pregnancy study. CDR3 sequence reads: CAWTGNMNTEAFF. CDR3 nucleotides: TGTGCCTGGACAGGAAATATGAACACTGAAGCTTTCTTT. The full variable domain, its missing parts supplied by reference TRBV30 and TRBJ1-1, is SQTIHQWPATLVQPVGSPLSLECTVEGTSNPNLYWYRQAAGRGLQLLFYSVGIGQISSEVPQNLSASRPQDRQFILSSKKLLLSDSGFYLCAWTGNMNTEAFFGQGTRLTVV.